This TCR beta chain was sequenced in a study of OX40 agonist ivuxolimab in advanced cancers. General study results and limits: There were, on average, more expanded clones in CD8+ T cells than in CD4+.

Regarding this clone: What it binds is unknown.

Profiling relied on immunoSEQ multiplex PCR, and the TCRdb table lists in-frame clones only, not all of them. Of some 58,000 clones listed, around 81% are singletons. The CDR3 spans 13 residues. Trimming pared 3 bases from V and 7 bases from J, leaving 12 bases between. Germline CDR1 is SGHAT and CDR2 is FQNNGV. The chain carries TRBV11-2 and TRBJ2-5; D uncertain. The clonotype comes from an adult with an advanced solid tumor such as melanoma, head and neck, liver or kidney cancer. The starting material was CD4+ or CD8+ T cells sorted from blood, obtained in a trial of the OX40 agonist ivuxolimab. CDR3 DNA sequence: TGTGCCAGCAGCTTTTCCGTGACCGGGACCCAGTACTTC. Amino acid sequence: CASSFSVTGTQYF.